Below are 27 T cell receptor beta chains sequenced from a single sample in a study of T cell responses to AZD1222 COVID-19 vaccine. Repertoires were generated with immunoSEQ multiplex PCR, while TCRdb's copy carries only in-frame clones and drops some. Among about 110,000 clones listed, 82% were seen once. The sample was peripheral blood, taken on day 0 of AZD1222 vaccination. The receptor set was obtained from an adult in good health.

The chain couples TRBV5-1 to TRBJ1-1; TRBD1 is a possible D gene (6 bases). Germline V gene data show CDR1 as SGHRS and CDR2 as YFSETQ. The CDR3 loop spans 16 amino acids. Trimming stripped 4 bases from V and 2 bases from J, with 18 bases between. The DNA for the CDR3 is TGCGCCAGCAGCCAACAGGGATGGGGTAGTAACACTGAAGCTTTCTTT. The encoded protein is CASSQQGWGSNTEAFF.

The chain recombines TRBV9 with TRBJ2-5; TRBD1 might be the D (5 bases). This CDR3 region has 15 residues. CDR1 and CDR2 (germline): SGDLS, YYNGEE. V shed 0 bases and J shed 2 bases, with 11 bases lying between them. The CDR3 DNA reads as TGTGCCAGCAGCGTAGGGAAAGACAGTCAAGAGACCCAGTACTTC. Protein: CASSVGKDSQETQYF.

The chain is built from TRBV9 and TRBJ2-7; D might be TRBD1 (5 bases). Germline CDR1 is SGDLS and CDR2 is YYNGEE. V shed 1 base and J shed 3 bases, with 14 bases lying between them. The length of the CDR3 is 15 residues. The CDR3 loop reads CASSVSGAVNYEQYF. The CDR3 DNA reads TGTGCCAGCAGCGTAAGTGGGGCGGTGAACTACGAGCAGTACTTC.

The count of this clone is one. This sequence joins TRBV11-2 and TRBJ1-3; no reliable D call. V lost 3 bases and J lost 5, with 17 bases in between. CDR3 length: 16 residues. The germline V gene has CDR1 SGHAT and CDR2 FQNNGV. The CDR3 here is CASSLVRRSIRNTIYF. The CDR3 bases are TGTGCCAGCAGCTTGGTTAGGCGGAGCATCCGAAACACCATATATTTT.

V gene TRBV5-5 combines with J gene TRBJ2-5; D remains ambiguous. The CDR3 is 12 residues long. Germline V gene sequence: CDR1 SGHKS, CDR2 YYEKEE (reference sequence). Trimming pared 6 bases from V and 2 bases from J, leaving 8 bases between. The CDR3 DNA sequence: TGTGCCAGCATGGGGTTACAAGAGACCCAGTACTTC. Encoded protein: CASMGLQETQYF.

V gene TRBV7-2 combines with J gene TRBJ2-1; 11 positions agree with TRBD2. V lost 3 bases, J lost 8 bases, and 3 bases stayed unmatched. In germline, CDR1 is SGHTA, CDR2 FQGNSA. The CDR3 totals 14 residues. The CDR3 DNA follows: TGTGCCAGCAGCTTTTATAGCGGGGGGGATGAGCAGTTCTTC. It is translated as CASSFYSGGDEQFF. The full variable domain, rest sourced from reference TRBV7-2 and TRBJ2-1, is GAGVSQSPSNKVTEKGKDVELRCDPISGHTALYWYRQSLGQGLEFLIYFQGNSAPDKSGLPSDRFSAERTGGSVSTLTIQRTQQEDSAVYLCASSFYSGGDEQFFGPGTRLTVL.

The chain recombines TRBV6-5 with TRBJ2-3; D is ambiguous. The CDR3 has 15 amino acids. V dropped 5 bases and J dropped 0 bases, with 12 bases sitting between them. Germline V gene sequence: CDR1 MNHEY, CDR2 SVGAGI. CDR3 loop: CASSLPRTSTDTQYF. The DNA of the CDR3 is TGTGCCAGCAGTCTTCCGAGAACTAGCACAGATACGCAGTATTTT.

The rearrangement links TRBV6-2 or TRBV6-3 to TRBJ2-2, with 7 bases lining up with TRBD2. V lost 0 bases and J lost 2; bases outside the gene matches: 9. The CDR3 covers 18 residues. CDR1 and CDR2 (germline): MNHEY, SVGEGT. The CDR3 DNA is TGTGCCAGCAGTTACTCGATGTGGGGGGGGTCCAACACCGGGGAGCTGTTTTTT. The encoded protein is CASSYSMWGGSNTGELFF.

CDR3 sequence: CASSMPTGSNSPLHF. The CDR3 nucleotides read TGTGCCAGTAGTATGCCGACAGGGTCTAACTCACCCCTCCACTTT. This rearrangement joins TRBV19 to TRBJ1-6; 7 bases agree with TRBD1. The V segment lost 3 bases and the J segment 10 bases; nucleotides outside the gene matches: 9. This CDR3 has 15 residues. Germline V gene sequence: CDR1 LNHDA, CDR2 SQIVND (reference sequence). The full variable domain, with the rest looked up from reference TRBV19 and TRBJ1-6, is DGGITQSPKYLFRKEGQNVTLSCEQNLNHDAMYWYRQDPGQGLRLIYYSQIVNDFQKGDIAEGYSVSREKKESFPLTVTSAQKNPTAFYLCASSMPTGSNSPLHFGNGTRLTVT.

The CDR3 loop reads CASSPRQGTTNEKLFF. The CDR3 DNA reads as TGTGCCAGCTCACCACGACAGGGGACGACTAATGAAAAACTGTTTTTT. J is TRBJ1-4 and V is TRBV18; 8 bases line up with TRBD1. CDR1 KGHSH and CDR2 LQKENI come from the germline V gene. V shed 1 base, J shed 2 bases, and the junction held 3 bases outside the gene matches. The CDR3 is 16 residues long.

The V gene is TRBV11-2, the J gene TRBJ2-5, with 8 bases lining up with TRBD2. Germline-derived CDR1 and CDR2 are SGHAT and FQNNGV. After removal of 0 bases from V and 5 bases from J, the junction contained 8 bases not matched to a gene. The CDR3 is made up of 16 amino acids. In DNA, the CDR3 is TGTGCCAGCAGCTTAGACGGGGGGGCCAGGAGGGAGACCCAGTACTTC. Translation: CASSLDGGARRETQYF.

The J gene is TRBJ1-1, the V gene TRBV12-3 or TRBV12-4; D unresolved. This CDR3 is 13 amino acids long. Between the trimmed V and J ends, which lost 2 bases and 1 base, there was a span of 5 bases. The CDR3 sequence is CASSLSGNTEAFF. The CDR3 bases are TGTGCCAGCAGTTTATCAGGGAACACTGAAGCTTTCTTT.

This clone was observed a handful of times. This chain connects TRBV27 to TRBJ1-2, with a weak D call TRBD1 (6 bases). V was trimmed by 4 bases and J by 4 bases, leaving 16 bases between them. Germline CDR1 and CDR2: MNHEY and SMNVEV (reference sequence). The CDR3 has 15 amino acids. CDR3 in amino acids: CASSYNDPGVYGYTF. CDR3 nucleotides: TGTGCCAGCAGTTATAATGATCCAGGGGTCTATGGCTACACCTTC.

CDR3 amino acids: CASSEDRPYGYTF. The CDR3 DNA reads as TGCGCCAGCAGCGAGGACAGACCCTATGGCTACACCTTC. This rearrangement joins TRBV5-1 to TRBJ1-2; tentative D call: TRBD1 (6 bases). Trimming pared 4 bases from V and 4 bases from J, leaving 11 bases between. There are 13 residues in the CDR3. Per germline, CDR1 SGHRS and CDR2 YFSETQ.

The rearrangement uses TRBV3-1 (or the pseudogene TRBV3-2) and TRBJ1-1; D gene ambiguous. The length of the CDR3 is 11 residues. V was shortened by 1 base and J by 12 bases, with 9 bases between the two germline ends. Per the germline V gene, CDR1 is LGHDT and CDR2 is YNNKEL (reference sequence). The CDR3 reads CASSQGRWPFF. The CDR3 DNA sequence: TGTGCCAGCAGCCAAGGCAGGTGGCCTTTCTTT.

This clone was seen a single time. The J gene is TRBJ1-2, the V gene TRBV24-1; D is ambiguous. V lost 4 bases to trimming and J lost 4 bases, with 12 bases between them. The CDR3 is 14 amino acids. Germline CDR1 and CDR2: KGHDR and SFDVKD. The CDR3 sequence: CATSDTRTSYGYTF. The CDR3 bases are TGTGCCACCAGTGACACCCGGACCTCCTATGGCTACACCTTC.

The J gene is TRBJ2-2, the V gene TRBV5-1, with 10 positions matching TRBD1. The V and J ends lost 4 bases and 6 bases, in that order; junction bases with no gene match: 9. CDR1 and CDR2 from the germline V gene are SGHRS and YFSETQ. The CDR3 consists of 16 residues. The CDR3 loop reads CASSIWGTGDSGELFF. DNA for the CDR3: TGCGCCAGCAGCATATGGGGGACAGGGGACTCCGGGGAGCTGTTTTTT.

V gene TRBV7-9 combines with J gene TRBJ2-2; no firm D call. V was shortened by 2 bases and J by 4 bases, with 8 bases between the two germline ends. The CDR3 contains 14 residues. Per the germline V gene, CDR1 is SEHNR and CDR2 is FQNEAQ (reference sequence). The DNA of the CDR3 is TGTGCCAGCAGCTTATACGCGAGCACCGGGGAGCTGTTTTTT. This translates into CASSLYASTGELFF.

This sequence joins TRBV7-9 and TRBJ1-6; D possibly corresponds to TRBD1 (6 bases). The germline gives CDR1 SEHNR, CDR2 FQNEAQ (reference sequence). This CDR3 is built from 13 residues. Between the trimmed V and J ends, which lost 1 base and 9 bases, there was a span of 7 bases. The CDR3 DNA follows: TGTGCCAGCAGCTTAGAGGGGGGTTCACCCCTCCACTTT. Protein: CASSLEGGSPLHF. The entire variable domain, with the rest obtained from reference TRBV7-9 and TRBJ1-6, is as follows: DTGVSQNPRHKITKRGQNVTFRCDPISEHNRLYWYRQTLGQGPEFLTYFQNEAQLEKSRLLSDRFSAERPKGSFSTLEIQRTEQGDSAMYLCASSLEGGSPLHFGNGTRLTVT.

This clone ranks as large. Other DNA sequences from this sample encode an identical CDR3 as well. Here the CDR3 reads CASSQDKGSYNEQFF. CDR3 nucleotide sequence: TGTGCCAGCAGCCAAGATAAAGGGAGCTACAATGAGCAGTTCTTC. This chain joins TRBV4-2 and TRBJ2-1; D is possibly TRBD2 (5 bases). Germline V gene data show CDR1 as LGHNA and CDR2 as YNFKEQ. Trimming left V 0 bases short and J 3 bases short, with 9 bases between. This CDR3 contains 15 residues.

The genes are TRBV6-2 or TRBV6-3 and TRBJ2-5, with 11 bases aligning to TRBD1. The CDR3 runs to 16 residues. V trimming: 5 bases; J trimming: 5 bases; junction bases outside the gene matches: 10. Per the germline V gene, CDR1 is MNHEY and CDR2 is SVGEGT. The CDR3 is CASSSRDRGIWETQYF. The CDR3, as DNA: TGTGCCAGCAGTAGCCGGGACAGGGGGATATGGGAGACCCAGTACTTC.

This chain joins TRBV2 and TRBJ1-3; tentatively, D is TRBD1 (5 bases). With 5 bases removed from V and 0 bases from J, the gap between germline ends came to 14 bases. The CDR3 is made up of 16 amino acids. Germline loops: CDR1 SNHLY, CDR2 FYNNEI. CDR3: CASSFSRQTSGNTIYF. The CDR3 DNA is TGTGCCAGCAGTTTTTCTCGACAGACCTCTGGAAACACCATATATTTT.

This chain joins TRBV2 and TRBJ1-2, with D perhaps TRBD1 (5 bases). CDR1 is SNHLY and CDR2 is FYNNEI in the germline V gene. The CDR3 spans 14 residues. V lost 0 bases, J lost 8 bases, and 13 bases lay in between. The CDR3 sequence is CASSEAAQGGGYTF. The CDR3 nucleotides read TGTGCCAGCAGTGAAGCAGCCCAGGGCGGCGGCTACACCTTC.

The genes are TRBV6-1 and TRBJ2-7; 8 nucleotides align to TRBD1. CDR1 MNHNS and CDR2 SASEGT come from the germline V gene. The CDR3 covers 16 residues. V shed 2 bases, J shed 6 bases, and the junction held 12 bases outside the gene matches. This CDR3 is CASSERMRQGRSEQYF. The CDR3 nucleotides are TGTGCCAGCAGTGAAAGGATGAGACAGGGGCGAAGCGAGCAGTACTTC.

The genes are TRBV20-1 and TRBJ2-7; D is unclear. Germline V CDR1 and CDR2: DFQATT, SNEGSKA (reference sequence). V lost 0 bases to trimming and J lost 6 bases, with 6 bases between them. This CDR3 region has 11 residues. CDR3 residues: CSARDYPEQYF. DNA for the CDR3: TGCAGTGCTAGAGATTATCCCGAGCAGTACTTC.

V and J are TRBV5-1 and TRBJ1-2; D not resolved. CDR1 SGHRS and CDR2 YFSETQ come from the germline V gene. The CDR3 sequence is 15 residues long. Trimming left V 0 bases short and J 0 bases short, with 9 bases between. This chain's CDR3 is CASSLEDGTNYGYTF. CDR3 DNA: TGCGCCAGCAGCTTGGAGGACGGGACTAACTATGGCTACACCTTC.

The DNA of the CDR3 is TGTGCCAGCAGGACGGGGGGTGCAGGGGCCAACGTCCTGACTTTC. It yields the protein CASRTGGAGANVLTF. The chain joins TRBV7-2 to TRBJ2-6, with 7 nucleotides matching TRBD2. This CDR3 has 15 residues. Germline-derived CDR1 and CDR2 are SGHTA and FQGNSA. V dropped 6 bases and J dropped 4; count of bases not matched to a gene: 6. Full variable domain (rest looked up from reference TRBV7-2 and TRBJ2-6): GAGVSQSPSNKVTEKGKDVELRCDPISGHTALYWYRQSLGQGLEFLIYFQGNSAPDKSGLPSDRFSAERTGGSVSTLTIQRTQQEDSAVYLCASRTGGAGANVLTFGAGSRLTVL.